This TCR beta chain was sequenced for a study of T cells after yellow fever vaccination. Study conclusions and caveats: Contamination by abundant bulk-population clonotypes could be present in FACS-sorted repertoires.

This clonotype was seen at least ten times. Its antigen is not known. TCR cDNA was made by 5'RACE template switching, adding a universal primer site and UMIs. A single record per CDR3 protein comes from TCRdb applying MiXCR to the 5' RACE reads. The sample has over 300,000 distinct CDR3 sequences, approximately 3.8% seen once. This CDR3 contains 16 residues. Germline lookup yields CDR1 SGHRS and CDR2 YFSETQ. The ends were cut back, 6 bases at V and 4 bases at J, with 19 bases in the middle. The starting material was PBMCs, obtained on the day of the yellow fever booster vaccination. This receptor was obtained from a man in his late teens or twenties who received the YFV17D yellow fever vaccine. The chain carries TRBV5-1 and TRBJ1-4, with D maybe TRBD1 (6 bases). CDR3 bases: TGCGCCAGCACCGTTCAAGGACAGACGCGTAATGAAAAACTGTTTTTT. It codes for CASTVQGQTRNEKLFF.